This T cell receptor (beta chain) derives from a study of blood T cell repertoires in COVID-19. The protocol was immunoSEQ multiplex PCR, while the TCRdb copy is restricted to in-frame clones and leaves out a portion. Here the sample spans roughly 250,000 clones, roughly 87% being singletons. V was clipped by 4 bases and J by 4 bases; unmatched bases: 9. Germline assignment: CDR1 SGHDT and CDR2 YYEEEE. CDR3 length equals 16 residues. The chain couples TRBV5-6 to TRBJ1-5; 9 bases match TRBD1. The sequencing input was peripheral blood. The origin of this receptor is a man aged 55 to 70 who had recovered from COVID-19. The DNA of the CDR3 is TGTGCCAGCAGCATGGGACAGGGATGGGCAAATCAGCCCCAGCATTTT. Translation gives CASSMGQGWANQPQHF.